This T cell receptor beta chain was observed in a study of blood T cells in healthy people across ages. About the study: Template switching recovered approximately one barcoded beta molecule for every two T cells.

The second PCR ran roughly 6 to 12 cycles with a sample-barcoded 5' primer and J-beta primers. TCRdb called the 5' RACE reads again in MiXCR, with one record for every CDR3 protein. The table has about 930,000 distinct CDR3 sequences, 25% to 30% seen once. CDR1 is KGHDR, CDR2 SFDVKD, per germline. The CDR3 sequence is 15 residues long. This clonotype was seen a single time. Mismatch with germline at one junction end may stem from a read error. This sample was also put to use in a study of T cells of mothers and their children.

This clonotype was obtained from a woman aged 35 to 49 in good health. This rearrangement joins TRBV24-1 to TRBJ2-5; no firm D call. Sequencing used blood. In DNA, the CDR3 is TGTGCCGCCAGTGATTTTGACTCCGAAGGAGAGACCCAGTACTTC. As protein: CAASDFDSEGETQYF.